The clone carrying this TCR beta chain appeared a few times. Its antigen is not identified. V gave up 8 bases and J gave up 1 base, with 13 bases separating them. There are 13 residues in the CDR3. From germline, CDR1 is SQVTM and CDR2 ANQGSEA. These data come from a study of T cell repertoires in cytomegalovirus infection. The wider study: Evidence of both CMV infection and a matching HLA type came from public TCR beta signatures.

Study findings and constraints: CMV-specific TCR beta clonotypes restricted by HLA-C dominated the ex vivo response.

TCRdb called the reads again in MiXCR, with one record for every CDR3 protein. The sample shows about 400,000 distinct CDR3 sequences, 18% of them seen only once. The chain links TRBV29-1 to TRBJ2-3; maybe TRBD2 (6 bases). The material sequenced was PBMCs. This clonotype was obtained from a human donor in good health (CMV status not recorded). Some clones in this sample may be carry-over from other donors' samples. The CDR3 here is CSHTWEGTDTQYF. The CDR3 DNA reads TGCAGCCACACCTGGGAGGGCACAGATACGCAGTATTTT.